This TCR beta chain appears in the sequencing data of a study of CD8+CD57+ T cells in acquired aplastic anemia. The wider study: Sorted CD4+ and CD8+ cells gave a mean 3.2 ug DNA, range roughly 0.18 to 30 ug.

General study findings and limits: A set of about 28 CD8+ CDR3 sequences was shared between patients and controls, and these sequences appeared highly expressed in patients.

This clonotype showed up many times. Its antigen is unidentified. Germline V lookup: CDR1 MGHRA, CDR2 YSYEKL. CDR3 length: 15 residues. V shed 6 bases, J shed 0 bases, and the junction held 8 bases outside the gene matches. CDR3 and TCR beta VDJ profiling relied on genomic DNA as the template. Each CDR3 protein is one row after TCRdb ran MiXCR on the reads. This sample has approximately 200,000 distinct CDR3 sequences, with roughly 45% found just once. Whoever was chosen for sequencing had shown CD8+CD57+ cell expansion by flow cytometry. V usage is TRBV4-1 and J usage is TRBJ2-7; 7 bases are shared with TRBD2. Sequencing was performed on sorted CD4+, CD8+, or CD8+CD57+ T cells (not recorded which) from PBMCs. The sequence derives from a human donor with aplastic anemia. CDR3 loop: CASRDRGESSYEQYF. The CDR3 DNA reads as TGCGCCAGCAGGGATCGGGGGGAGAGCTCCTACGAGCAGTACTTC.